Shown below are 20 T cell receptor beta chains from a single sample sequenced in a study of blood T cell repertoires in COVID-19. Profiled with immunoSEQ multiplex PCR; TCRdb holds only in-frame clones, not every one. The sample carries some 380,000 clones, 90% recorded once. Sample: peripheral blood. These receptors came from a young man with active or convalescent COVID-19.

The chain uses TRBV6-2 or TRBV6-3 and TRBJ2-7; 9 bases align to TRBD2. Per germline, CDR1 MNHEY and CDR2 SVGEGT. This CDR3 is 15 amino acids long. With 5 bases clipped from V and 2 bases from J, the junction kept 7 bases outside the gene matches. CDR3 nucleotides: TGTGCCAGCAGTGGTGAGACTAGCGGCCCCTACGAGCAGTACTTC. Translation gives CASSGETSGPYEQYF.

This chain uses TRBV28 with TRBJ1-2, with D possibly being TRBD1 (6 bases). Trimming removed 3 bases at V and 7 bases at J, with 18 bases between. CDR3 length: 15 amino acids. The V gene's germline CDR1 is MDHEN and CDR2 SYDVKM. The DNA for the CDR3 is TGTGCCAGCAGTTTGCTGTCCAGGGGTTTTGGTGGCTACACCTTC. It specifies CASSLLSRGFGGYTF.

The V call is TRBV24-1, the J call TRBJ2-7; weak D call: TRBD1 (6 bases). Germline CDR1 and CDR2: KGHDR and SFDVKD. The CDR3 has 12 amino acids. V was shortened by 2 bases and J by 6 bases, with 7 bases between the two germline ends. The CDR3 DNA reads as TGTGCCACCAGTGATTCCAGGGGCGAGCAGTACTTC. It translates to CATSDSRGEQYF.

The chain joins TRBV11-2 to TRBJ2-1, with TRBD2 matching 10 bases. Trimming removed 1 base from V and 10 bases from J; junction bases left unmatched: 10. In germline, CDR1 is SGHAT, CDR2 FQNNGV. CDR3 length equals 16 residues. The CDR3 region is CASSLVVLAGYSEQFF. The CDR3, as DNA: TGTGCCAGCAGCTTAGTGGTACTAGCGGGATATAGCGAGCAGTTCTTC. Supplemented by reference TRBV11-2 and TRBJ2-1, the full variable domain reads EAGVAQSPRYKIIEKRQSVAFWCNPISGHATLYWYQQILGQGPKLLIQFQNNGVVDDSQLPKDRFSAERLKGVDSTLKIQPAKLEDSAVYLCASSLVVLAGYSEQFFGPGTRLTVL.

The V gene is TRBV28, the J gene TRBJ2-1; possibly TRBD1 for D (5 bases). This CDR3 has 15 residues. Germline CDR1 MDHEN, CDR2 SYDVKM. Trimming left V 7 bases short and J 5 bases short, with 18 bases between. The CDR3 loop reads CASTEDPSGNNEQFF. As DNA, the CDR3 is TGTGCCAGCACCGAAGACCCGTCAGGGAACAATGAGCAGTTCTTC.

This chain uses TRBV27 with TRBJ2-1; 13 nucleotides align to TRBD2. Germline CDR1 reads MNHEY; CDR2 reads SMNVEV (reference sequence). J lost 7 bases, V lost 5 bases, and 8 bases had no gene match. There are 16 residues in the CDR3. CDR3 residues: CASSPGTSGIENEQFF. Written as DNA, the CDR3 is TGTGCCAGCAGTCCAGGGACTAGCGGGATAGAGAATGAGCAGTTCTTC.

J is TRBJ2-2 and V is TRBV11-2; 7 positions match TRBD1. Germline CDR1 is SGHAT and CDR2 is FQNNGV. With V trimmed by 5 bases and J by 4 bases, 13 bases remained unmatched. The CDR3 extends over 17 amino acids. The CDR3 nucleotides are TGTGCCAGCAGCCAAGGAAAGGGGGCAGCCGGCACCGGGGAGCTGTTTTTT. Protein sequence: CASSQGKGAAGTGELFF.

The J gene is TRBJ2-3, the V gene TRBV6-5; 9 bases line up with TRBD2. The V and J ends lost 4 bases and 2 bases, in that order; junction bases with no gene match: 4. The CDR3 totals 15 residues. Germline V CDR1 and CDR2: MNHEY, SVGAGI. CDR3 in amino acids: CASSLAGAHTDTQYF. CDR3 coding DNA: TGTGCCAGCAGTTTAGCGGGAGCACACACAGATACGCAGTATTTT.

The V gene is TRBV30, the J gene TRBJ1-2; TRBD1 matches 8 bases. This CDR3 is built from 13 residues. The germline CDR1 and CDR2 sequences are GTSNPN and SVGIG (reference sequence). V trimming: 3 bases; J trimming: 8 bases; junction bases outside the gene matches: 8. The CDR3 nucleotides read TGTGCCTGGAGCCCCGGACAGGGACGGGGCTACACCTTC. This encodes CAWSPGQGRGYTF.

The chain combines TRBV30 with TRBJ1-5; D is uncertain. CDR3 length: 13 amino acids. Germline assignment: CDR1 GTSNPN and CDR2 SVGIG (reference sequence). The V end lost 2 bases, the J end lost 4 bases, and 9 bases lay between the germline ends. Here the CDR3 DNA reads TGTGCCTGGAGTCTCCAGATGAATCAGCCCCAGCATTTT. It is translated as CAWSLQMNQPQHF.

The chain is built from TRBV6-1 and TRBJ2-7; TRBD2 matches 13 bases. The ends lost 8 bases at V and 2 bases at J; junction bases unmatched: 6. There are 15 residues in the CDR3. CDR1 is MNHNS, CDR2 SASEGT, per germline. The CDR3 loop is CASGSGLAGPYEQYF. CDR3 coding DNA: TGTGCCAGCGGCTCGGGACTAGCGGGACCCTACGAGCAGTACTTC.

The chain's CDR3 is CASSQSSGGAGNEQFF. CDR3 in DNA: TGTGCCAGCAGCCAAAGTAGCGGGGGGGCTGGTAATGAGCAGTTCTTC. The chain uses TRBV4-2 and TRBJ2-1; 11 bases are shared with TRBD2. Germline CDR1 and CDR2: LGHNA and YNFKEQ. Trimming at V came to 2 bases and at J to 7 bases, leaving 7 bases not matched to a gene. CDR3 length: 16 residues.

This sequence joins TRBV2 and TRBJ2-7; D ambiguous. Trimming pared 3 bases from V and 2 bases from J, leaving 8 bases between. Looked up from germline, CDR1 is SNHLY and CDR2 is FYNNEI. The CDR3 has 13 amino acids. The CDR3 DNA reads TGTGCCAGCAGTGAGGGCCCAACCTACGAGCAGTACTTC. Its translation is CASSEGPTYEQYF. Full variable domain (outside the CDR3, taken from reference TRBV2 and TRBJ2-7): EPEVTQTPSHQVTQMGQEVILRCVPISNHLYFYWYRQILGQKVEFLVSFYNNEISEKSEIFDDQFSVERPDGSNFTLKIRSTKLEDSAMYFCASSEGPTYEQYFGPGTRLTVT.

This clone was seen only once. J is TRBJ2-1 and V is TRBV9, with TRBD2 identical over 7 bases. CDR3 length: 15 amino acids. V lost 4 bases and J lost 5; bases outside the gene matches: 9. From germline, CDR1 is SGDLS and CDR2 YYNGEE. CDR3 sequence reads: CASSPGLAADNEQFF. CDR3 in DNA: TGTGCCAGCAGCCCAGGGCTAGCGGCGGACAATGAGCAGTTCTTC.

The chain has TRBV2 and TRBJ1-1; 8 nucleotides line up with TRBD1. Germline CDR1 reads SNHLY; CDR2 reads FYNNEI. Trimming at V came to 8 bases and at J to 4 bases, leaving 6 bases not matched to a gene. The CDR3 is made up of 13 amino acids. The CDR3 is CASRDRKGTEAFF. CDR3 DNA sequence: TGTGCCAGCCGGGACAGGAAGGGCACTGAAGCTTTCTTT.

The V call is TRBV7-9, the J call TRBJ1-1; D uncertain. Between the trimmed V and J ends, which lost 4 bases and 6 bases, there was a span of 15 bases. The CDR3 is 14 residues long. The germline V gene encodes CDR1 SEHNR and CDR2 FQNEAQ (reference sequence). CDR3 residues: CASSSSVGYSEAFF. The CDR3 DNA follows: TGTGCCAGCAGCTCTAGCGTCGGCTATTCTGAAGCTTTCTTT.

The chain carries TRBV16 and TRBJ2-7, with TRBD1 identical over 8 bases. Trimming removed 6 bases from V and 1 base from J; junction bases left unmatched: 5. Germline V CDR1 and CDR2: KGHSY, FQNENV. The CDR3 loop spans 14 amino acids. CDR3 residues: CASSPGTGSYEQYF. CDR3 DNA: TGTGCCAGCAGTCCCGGGACAGGATCCTACGAGCAGTACTTC.

The gene calls are TRBV5-8 and TRBJ1-5, with 9 bases fitting TRBD1. This CDR3 is 15 amino acids long. Germline-derived CDR1 and CDR2 are SGHTS and YDEGEE. With 2 bases clipped from V and 4 bases from J, the junction kept 4 bases outside the gene matches. CDR3 protein: CASSFIQGANQPQHF. The DNA for the CDR3 is TGTGCCAGCAGCTTTATACAGGGGGCTAATCAGCCCCAGCATTTT.

The chain is built from TRBV7-2 and TRBJ1-5; D might be TRBD1 (6 bases). Germline V gene data show CDR1 as SGHTA and CDR2 as FQGNSA. Trimming cost V 7 bases and J 0 bases, with 13 bases left between them. The CDR3 covers 15 residues. In DNA, the CDR3 is TGTGCCAGCACCCAGGACAGTAATAGCAATCAGCCCCAGCATTTT. Its protein is CASTQDSNSNQPQHF.

The genes are TRBV19 and TRBJ2-1; D unresolved. In germline, CDR1 is LNHDA, CDR2 SQIVND (reference sequence). Trimming pared 3 bases from V and 9 bases from J, leaving 12 bases between. This CDR3 has 13 amino acids. CDR3 sequence: CASSIPSLSEQFF. The CDR3 region has the DNA TGTGCCAGTAGTATCCCATCCCTTAGTGAGCAGTTCTTC. The variable domain in full, completed from reference TRBV19 and TRBJ2-1, reads DGGITQSPKYLFRKEGQNVTLSCEQNLNHDAMYWYRQDPGQGLRLIYYSQIVNDFQKGDIAEGYSVSREKKESFPLTVTSAQKNPTAFYLCASSIPSLSEQFFGPGTRLTVL.